This TCR beta chain emerged from a study of blood T cell repertoires in COVID-19. The CDR3 is 13 residues long. The germline CDR1 and CDR2 sequences are SNHLY and FYNNEI. Trimming shortened V by 6 bases and J by 3 bases, and 11 bases separated the two germline ends. The data were produced by immunoSEQ multiplex PCR, yet TCRdb's version contains in-frame clones alone and is incomplete. The sample lists about 73,000 clones, about 86% occurring once. The specimen was peripheral blood. This TCR was recovered from a human donor in a cohort sampled during active COVID-19. The J gene is TRBJ1-1, the V gene TRBV2; D is uncertain. CDR3 sequence (DNA): TGTGCCAGCAGAAACGGGATGGACACTGAAGCTTTCTTT. Protein sequence: CASRNGMDTEAFF.